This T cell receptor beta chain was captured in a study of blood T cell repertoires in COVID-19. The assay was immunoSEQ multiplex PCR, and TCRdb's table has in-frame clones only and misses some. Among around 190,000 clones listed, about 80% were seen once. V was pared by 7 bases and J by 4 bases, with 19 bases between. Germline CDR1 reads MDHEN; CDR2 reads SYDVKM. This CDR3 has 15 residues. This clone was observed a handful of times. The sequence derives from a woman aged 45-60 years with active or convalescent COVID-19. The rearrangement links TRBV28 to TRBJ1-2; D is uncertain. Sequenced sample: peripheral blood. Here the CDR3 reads CASKTDHGLGYGYTF. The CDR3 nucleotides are TGTGCCAGCAAAACAGACCACGGTCTTGGCTATGGCTACACCTTC.